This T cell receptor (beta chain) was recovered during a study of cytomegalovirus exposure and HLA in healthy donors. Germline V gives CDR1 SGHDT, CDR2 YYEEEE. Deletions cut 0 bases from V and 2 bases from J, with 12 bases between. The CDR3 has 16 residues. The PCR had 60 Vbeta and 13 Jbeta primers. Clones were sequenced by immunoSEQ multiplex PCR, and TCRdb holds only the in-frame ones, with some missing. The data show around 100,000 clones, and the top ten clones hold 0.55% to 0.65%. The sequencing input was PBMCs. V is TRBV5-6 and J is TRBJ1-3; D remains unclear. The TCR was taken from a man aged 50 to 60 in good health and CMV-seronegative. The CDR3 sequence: CASSLGGRWTGNTIYF. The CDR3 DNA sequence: TGTGCCAGCAGCTTGGGAGGGAGGTGGACTGGAAACACCATATATTTT. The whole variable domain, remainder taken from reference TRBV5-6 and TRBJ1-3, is DAGVTQSPTHLIKTRGQQVTLRCSPKSGHDTVSWYQQALGQGPQFIFQYYEEEERQRGNFPDRFSGHQFPNYSSELNVNALLLGDSALYLCASSLGGRWTGNTIYFGEGSWLTVV.